Shown below are 24 T cell receptor beta chains from a single sample sequenced in a study of blood T cells in healthy people across ages. The second PCR ran roughly 6 to 11 cycles with a sample-barcoded 5' primer and J-beta primers. TCRdb used MiXCR to reprocess the 5' RACE reads, holding one entry per CDR3 protein. The sample includes 630,000 or so distinct CDR3 sequences, roughly 30% seen only once; the top ten take approximately 15%. Sequenced: blood. The receptor set was obtained from a woman of 80 years or more in good health.

In its sample, this clonotype was seen many times. The chain combines TRBV9 with TRBJ2-7; D remains unclear. Looked up from germline, CDR1 is SGDLS and CDR2 is YYNGEE. Trimming stripped 4 bases from V and 7 bases from J, with 21 bases between. CDR3 length: 15 amino acids. The CDR3 loop reads CASSRGGREATEQYF. The CDR3 nucleotides are TGTGCCAGCAGCAGAGGTGGTCGAGAAGCTACGGAGCAGTACTTC.

This clonotype was found many times. The chain couples TRBV7-6 to TRBJ2-7; D not resolved. Trimming removed 1 base from V and 5 bases from J, with 9 bases in between. CDR3 length: 13 residues. Germline V gene sequence: CDR1 SGHVS, CDR2 FNYEAQ. The CDR3 sequence: CASSLVRFDEQYF. CDR3 bases: TGTGCCAGCAGCTTAGTTCGCTTCGACGAGCAGTACTTC.

In this sample, this clonotype turned up many times. This rearrangement joins TRBV30 to TRBJ1-2; tentative D call: TRBD1 (5 bases). Per germline, CDR1 GTSNPN and CDR2 SVGIG (reference sequence). V lost 1 base and J lost 0, with 9 bases in between. The CDR3 extends over 14 amino acids. CDR3 nucleotide sequence: TGTGCCTGGAGTGGGACACACTCTAACTATGGCTACACCTTC. Amino acid sequence: CAWSGTHSNYGYTF.

A note on this clonotype: A much bigger clone sits one base away, suggesting this may be a read error. The chain employs TRBV7-2 and TRBJ2-1; either TRBD1 or TRBD2 may fit D (6 bases each). Per germline, CDR1 SGHTA and CDR2 FQGNSA. This CDR3 contains 15 residues. Trimming left V 8 bases short and J 5 bases short, with 19 bases between. In nucleotides, the CDR3 is TGTGCCAGCGGTCCGAGGGGGGCTAGGAACAATGAGCAGTTCTTC. Its protein is CASGPRGARNNEQFF. Filled out from reference TRBV7-2 and TRBJ2-1, the complete variable domain reads GAGVSQSPSNKVTEKGKDVELRCDPISGHTALYWYRQSLGQGLEFLIYFQGNSAPDKSGLPSDRFSAERTGGSVSTLTIQRTQQEDSAVYLCASGPRGARNNEQFFGPGTRLTVL.

Many counts were recorded for this clonotype. The chain combines TRBV4-2 with TRBJ2-1, with a tentative D call TRBD2 (5 bases). Germline values: CDR1 LGHNA, CDR2 YNFKEQ. The CDR3 sequence is 16 residues long. V lost 0 bases and J lost 9, with 18 bases in between. The CDR3, as DNA: TGTGCCAGCAGCCAAGATCCGAGGACTGGGGTGGGTGAGCAGTTCTTC. This sequence encodes CASSQDPRTGVGEQFF.

The J gene is TRBJ1-2, the V gene TRBV6-7; 11 bases agree with TRBD1. TRBV6-7 is an open reading frame whose function is uncertain. With V trimmed by 7 bases and J by 3 bases, 7 bases remained unmatched. CDR3 size: 15 residues. In DNA form, the CDR3 reads TGTGCCAGCAATGGGACAGGGGGAATTCACTATGGCTACACCTTC. Translating it yields CASNGTGGIHYGYTF.

This chain uses TRBV6-4 with TRBJ2-1; TRBD2 matches 10 bases. J gave up 0 bases and V 4 bases, and 0 bases lay outside the gene matches. The CDR3 sequence is 15 residues long. Germline CDR1 MRHNA, CDR2 SNTAGT. CDR3 DNA sequence: TGTGCCAGCAGTGGGACTAGCGGCTCCTACAATGAGCAGTTCTTC. Its protein is CASSGTSGSYNEQFF.

This clonotype was counted between two and nine times. The chain is built from TRBV7-2 and TRBJ2-5; tentatively, D is TRBD1 or TRBD2 (5 bases each). TRBJ2-4 matches the DNA end more closely, so the J call is doubtful. This CDR3 has 14 amino acids. CDR1 SGHTA and CDR2 FQGNSA come from the germline V gene. The CDR3 DNA sequence: TGTGCCAGCAGCTTACTGGGACCCCGGAACATTCAGTACTTC. This sequence encodes CASSLLGPRNIQYF.

There are a few counts of this clonotype. The rearrangement joins TRBV6-2 or TRBV6-3 to TRBJ2-2; 7 nucleotides align to TRBD1. The CDR3 is 16 residues long. CDR1 MNHEY and CDR2 SVGEGT come from the germline V gene. V lost 2 bases, J lost 3 bases, and 6 bases stayed unmatched. CDR3 sequence (DNA): TGTGCCAGCAGTTACCGTACCGGGACAGACACCGGGGAGCTGTTTTTT. Translated, it gives CASSYRTGTDTGELFF.

Regarding this clonotype: A read error may explain this, as a much larger clone is one base away. The rearrangement joins TRBV5-1 to TRBJ2-7; the match to TRBD2 covers 10 bases. Germline CDR1 SGHRS, CDR2 YFSETQ. This CDR3 has 15 residues. The V gene end was trimmed by 4 bases and the J gene end by 7 bases; junction bases not matched to a gene: 11. In DNA form, the CDR3 reads TGCGCCAGCAGCATGAGCGGGGGGGTATACAATGAGCAGTACTTC. This sequence encodes CASSMSGGVYNEQYF.

The gene calls are TRBV7-9 and TRBJ1-1, with 9 bases identical to TRBD1. CDR1 is SEHNR, CDR2 FQNEAQ, per germline (reference sequence). CDR3 length: 17 amino acids. Losses at the gene ends were 4 bases for V and 4 bases for J; bases not matched to a gene: 13. The CDR3 DNA sequence: TGTGCCAGCAGCTACTCCGACAGGGGGGTAGGAGGCACTGAAGCTTTCTTT. Encoded protein: CASSYSDRGVGGTEAFF.

The chain joins TRBV24-1 to TRBJ2-2, with D perhaps matching TRBD1 or TRBD2 (5 bases each). Germline values: CDR1 KGHDR, CDR2 SFDVKD. Trimming took off 0 bases at V and 7 bases at J, with 8 bases between the two ends. This CDR3 spans 14 amino acids. The CDR3: CATSDLGGNGELFF. The CDR3 coding sequence is TGTGCCACCAGTGATTTGGGGGGAAACGGGGAGCTGTTTTTT.

CDR3: CSVEGLAGVYNEQFF. The DNA of the CDR3 is TGCAGCGTTGAGGGACTAGCGGGTGTCTACAATGAGCAGTTCTTC. The rearrangement joins TRBV29-1 to TRBJ2-1, with 12 nucleotides matching TRBD2. V lost 3 bases, J lost 3 bases, and 3 bases stayed unmatched. CDR1 and CDR2 from the germline V gene are SQVTM and ANQGSEA. CDR3 length: 15 residues.

This clonotype was seen at least ten times. The chain couples TRBV25-1 to TRBJ2-1, with D unclear. This CDR3 has 12 amino acids. The germline V gene has CDR1 MGHDK and CDR2 SYGVNS. V was pared by 3 bases and J by 5 bases, with 5 bases between. CDR3 coding DNA: TGTGCCAGCAGTGACCGGGACAATGAGCAGTTCTTC. The encoded protein is CASSDRDNEQFF.

On this clonotype itself: A read error is possible here, since a much larger clone lies one base away. The chain uses TRBV12-3 or TRBV12-4 and TRBJ1-2, with a tentative D call TRBD1 (6 bases). Trimming pared 4 bases from V and 3 bases from J, leaving 12 bases between. The CDR3 extends over 14 amino acids. The CDR3 DNA sequence: TGTGCCAGCAGTTGCTGGGGGGCAGACTATGGCTACACCTTC. It encodes CASSCWGADYGYTF.

Comments on this clonotype: A much larger clone differs by one base, so this may be a read error. The chain links TRBV3-1 to TRBJ2-1; TRBD2 is a possible D gene (5 bases). Per germline, CDR1 LGHDT and CDR2 YNNKEL (reference sequence). The CDR3 loop spans 15 amino acids. Trimming removed 7 bases from V and 6 bases from J, with 19 bases in between. CDR3 nucleotides: TGTGCCAGCACGGTTTCGGCGGAGGCGGGCAATGAGCAGTTCTTC. It translates to CASTVSAEAGNEQFF.

Concerning this clonotype: A junction end diverges from the germline sequence, so it may reflect a read error. The V call is TRBV12-3 or TRBV12-4, the J call TRBJ2-2; 8 nucleotides line up with TRBD2. CDR3 length equals 17 residues. The CDR3 DNA sequence: TGTGCCTGCAGCCCCTGGGCGGGGGGAACGAACACCGGGGAGCTGTTTTTT. It codes for CACSPWAGGTNTGELFF.

The chain recombines TRBV20-1 with TRBJ1-6; TRBD1 aligns across 9 bases. Trimming at V came to 5 bases and at J to 5 bases, leaving 7 bases not matched to a gene. CDR3 length: 15 residues. The germline gives CDR1 DFQATT, CDR2 SNEGSKA (reference sequence). CDR3: CSAPVTGGHNSPLHF. As DNA, the CDR3 is TGCAGTGCTCCCGTGACAGGGGGTCATAATTCACCCCTCCACTTT.

This chain joins TRBV9 and TRBJ1-5, with D possibly matching TRBD1 (5 bases). In germline, CDR1 is SGDLS, CDR2 YYNGEE. This CDR3 comprises 14 residues. The ends were cut back, 2 bases at V and 3 bases at J, with 9 bases in the middle. CDR3 DNA sequence: TGTGCCAGCAGCGTCGGGACCGACAATCAGCCCCAGCATTTT. The encoded protein is CASSVGTDNQPQHF.

This clonotype was seen repeatedly, ten times or more. The chain joins TRBV5-1 to TRBJ2-1; 7 bases are shared with TRBD2. The junction had 10 bases not matched to a gene; V was cut back by 0 bases and J by 10 bases. From germline, CDR1 is SGHRS and CDR2 YFSETQ. CDR3 size: 15 residues. CDR3 nucleotide sequence: TGCGCCAGCAGCTTGGGCCTAGCGGTTATTGTAGAGCAGTTCTTC. It yields the protein CASSLGLAVIVEQFF. The entire variable domain, with the rest obtained from reference TRBV5-1 and TRBJ2-1, is as follows: KAGVTQTPRYLIKTRGQQVTLSCSPISGHRSVSWYQQTPGQGLQFLFEYFSETQRNKGNFPGRFSGRQFSNSRSEMNVSTLELGDSALYLCASSLGLAVIVEQFFGPGTRLTVL.

The chain joins TRBV4-2 to TRBJ1-2, with D possibly TRBD1 on 6 matching bases. Germline loops: CDR1 LGHNA, CDR2 YNFKEQ. CDR3 length equals 18 residues. The ends were cut back, 0 bases at V and 7 bases at J, with 24 bases in the middle. DNA of the CDR3: TGTGCCAGCAGCCAAGAGGCCGAGGGGGTCCTTTGGGCATTTGGCTACACCTTC. It translates to CASSQEAEGVLWAFGYTF.

This clonotype has ten or more counts. The chain employs TRBV4-1 and TRBJ2-3; D is possibly TRBD1 (6 bases). Germline V CDR1 and CDR2: MGHRA, YSYEKL. The germline V and J ends were trimmed by 8 bases and 2 bases, with 17 bases remaining between them. The CDR3 consists of 15 residues. The CDR3 DNA follows: TGCGCCAGCTCACACGGGACATTGGCCACAGATACGCAGTATTTT. Translated: CASSHGTLATDTQYF.

The count of this clonotype is one. Written as DNA, the CDR3 is TGCAGACTCTTAGGGGACCCAGGGGTAACTGAAGCTTTCTTT. It specifies CRLLGDPGVTEAFF. This sequence joins TRBV20-1 and TRBJ1-1, with D perhaps matching TRBD1 (6 bases). The CDR3 has 14 amino acids. Looked up from germline, CDR1 is DFQATT and CDR2 is SNEGSKA (reference sequence).

This clonotype was seen at least ten times. The chain combines TRBV10-3 with TRBJ1-2; 12 bases line up with TRBD1. The CDR3 runs to 14 residues. Germline V lookup: CDR1 ENHRY, CDR2 SYGVKD. V gave up 5 bases and J gave up 8 bases; unmatched junction bases: 6. CDR3 loop: CAISTGQGAEGYTF. Here the CDR3 DNA reads TGTGCCATCAGTACGGGACAGGGGGCTGAAGGCTACACCTTC.